This T cell receptor (beta chain) is drawn from a study of T cells after yellow fever vaccination (dated by TCRdb to the late 2010s). Broadly, across the study: Libraries from fractions with low cell numbers were prepared with the SMART-Seq v4 Ultra Low Input RNA kit. Blood was drawn at multiple timepoints before and after primary and secondary immunization, with bulk PBMC replicates and cell subsets isolated. Bulk TCR alpha and beta repertoires were sequenced longitudinally to track T-cell clones before and after primary and booster YFV17D yellow fever vaccination. Two healthy male donors, one aged 18 to 30 and one aged 30 to 40 years, were included in the cohort. Findings and caveats that apply to the study as a whole: Only a couple of donors were included in the study, so the extent to which the findings can be generalized is limited. Most clones expanded after primary vaccination (96% of CD4 and 80% to 90% of CD8) were re-detected after the booster, suggesting that broad memory maintenance occurred. The secondary T-cell response was found to be weaker but faster than the primary response, with a peak reached on day 5 rather than on day 15. Computational filtering was needed because FACS-sorted repertoires could contain abundant contaminating clonotypes from the bulk population. A small share of clonotypes was detected in both CD4 and CD8 compartments, with the overlap likely arising from convergent recombination.

This clonotype has more than one count but fewer than ten. This receptor's antigen is unknown. Base qualities are not provided; no much larger clone lies one nucleotide away. Reading the label with the study, this specimen's treatment or condition is: live attenuated yellow fever vaccine strain. PBMCs were isolated from peripheral blood using a standard Ficoll-Paque protocol. Dynabeads CD4 and CD8 positive selection kits were used to isolate CD4 and CD8 T-cell fractions. RNA was extracted with TriZol from bulk PBMCs, CD4 and CD8 fractions, and dextramer-positive and dextramer-negative fractions. The CDR3 contains 15 residues, cysteine and phenylalanine counted. Solely the CDR3 DNA is kept, with 45 bases framed from the first base. From a lookup of the germline V gene, CDR1 and CDR2 are SGHVS and FQNEAQ. Ends trimmed: V by 1 base, J by 4 bases; bases unmatched to a gene: 4. TCR cDNA was synthesized by 5'RACE template switching, which introduced a universal primer site and unique molecular identifiers. Priming of cDNA synthesis was performed from both the TCR alpha and TCR beta constant segments. Library amplification involved two PCR steps, and the second step added sample barcodes and sequencing adapters. Sequencing of the libraries was done on either Illumina HiSeq 2500 (2x100 bp) or NovaSeq (2x150 bp). As for the authors' bioinformatics: Demultiplexing of reads and collapsing into UMI consensus sequences were performed with MIGEC, and V(D)J alignment was carried out with MiXCR. Vaccine-responding clonotypes were defined with edgeR using replicate PBMC samples, requiring FDR below 0.01 and a log2 fold change above 5 up to day 15. Each bulk clonotype received a CD4 or CD8 identity based on whether the sequenced CD4 or CD8 repertoire contained that clonotype at higher abundance. TCRdb handled the public reads itself, with Q25 trimming in fastp and clone calling in MiXCR, and kept productive beta chains. Merged by CDR3 protein, the rows form single entries marked with the most common genes and DNA. The V and J calls were not made by the authors but by TCRdb's processing. The sample records about 130,000 distinct CDR3 sequences, 6.6% of which are singletons. Of the sample, more than 0.55% falls within the top ten clones.

The chain couples TRBV7-8 to TRBJ2-1, and 7 bases in between align with TRBD2. This sequence was found in a man in his thirties or forties who received the YFV17D yellow fever vaccine. The material was CD4+ T cells sorted from PBMCs, obtained 10 days after the yellow fever booster vaccination. In nucleotide form, the sequence is TGTGCCAGCAGCTTAGGTAGCGGGTATTACAATGAGCAGTTCTTC. Translated, it reads CASSLGSGYYNEQFF.